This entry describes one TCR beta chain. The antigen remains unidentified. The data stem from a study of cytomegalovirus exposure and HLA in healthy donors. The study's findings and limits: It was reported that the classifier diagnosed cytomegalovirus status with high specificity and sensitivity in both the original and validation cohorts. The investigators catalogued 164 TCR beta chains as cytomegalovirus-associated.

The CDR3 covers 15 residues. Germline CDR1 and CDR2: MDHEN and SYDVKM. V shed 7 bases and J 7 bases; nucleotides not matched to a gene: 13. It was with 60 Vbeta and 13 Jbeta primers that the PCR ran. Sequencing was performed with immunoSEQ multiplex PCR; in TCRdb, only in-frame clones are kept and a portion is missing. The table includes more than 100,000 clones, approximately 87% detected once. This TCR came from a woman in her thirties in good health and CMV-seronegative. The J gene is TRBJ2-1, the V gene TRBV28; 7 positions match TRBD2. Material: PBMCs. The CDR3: CASKSSGPGRNEQFF. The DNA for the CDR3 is TGTGCCAGCAAATCTAGCGGCCCCGGCCGGAATGAGCAGTTCTTC.